The rows below give T cell receptor beta chains drawn from one sample of a study of T cells in Graves' hyperthyroidism and ophthalmopathy. MiXCR was run by TCRdb on the multiplex PCR reads, yielding one entry per CDR3 protein. The sample shows roughly 550,000 distinct CDR3 sequences, approximately 16% of them seen only once. The sequencing input was blood. The origin of the receptors is a woman in her twenties or thirties with Graves' ophthalmopathy. Each CDR3 is given with its conserved first and last residue. The order of the fields is J gene, V gene, CDR3 protein.

j_call: TRBJ2-5
v_call: TRBV20-1
cdr3_aa: CSARGGEETQYF

j_call: TRBJ2-1
v_call: TRBV6-2/TRBV6-3
cdr3_aa: CASSVTSGRDNMFF

j_call: TRBJ1-1
v_call: TRBV12-3/TRBV12-4
cdr3_aa: CASSFFPRGPEAFF

j_call: TRBJ2-5
v_call: TRBV6-1
cdr3_aa: CASRSSGVQETQYF

j_call: TRBJ2-3
v_call: TRBV2
cdr3_aa: CASSEAISPSGSTDTQYF

j_call: TRBJ1-1
v_call: TRBV10-3
cdr3_aa: CASRAQEMNTEAFF

j_call: TRBJ2-2
v_call: TRBV6-6
cdr3_aa: CASSYEGPRTGELFF

j_call: TRBJ2-1
v_call: TRBV6-5
cdr3_aa: CASSYRQGGINEQFF

j_call: TRBJ1-5
v_call: TRBV30
cdr3_aa: CAWSAATDQPQHF

j_call: TRBJ2-1
v_call: TRBV5-1
cdr3_aa: CASSLVDRLYNEQFF

j_call: TRBJ2-2
v_call: TRBV24-1
cdr3_aa: CATSDDPPGVVTGELFF

j_call: TRBJ1-5
v_call: TRBV2
cdr3_aa: CASSEGTGVRTQPQHF

j_call: TRBJ1-3
v_call: TRBV18
cdr3_aa: CASSPPGFHASYSGNTIYF

j_call: TRBJ2-1
v_call: TRBV4-1
cdr3_aa: CASSQGRGADEQFF

j_call: TRBJ1-3
v_call: TRBV7-2
cdr3_aa: CASSAHRSSGNTIYF

j_call: TRBJ1-2
v_call: TRBV28
cdr3_aa: CASSLGTGDGYTF

j_call: TRBJ1-1
v_call: TRBV5-4
cdr3_aa: CASSFDRGSAFF

j_call: TRBJ2-5
v_call: TRBV15
cdr3_aa: CATSPRGSVRETQYF

j_call: TRBJ1-1
v_call: TRBV20-1
cdr3_aa: CSASETGYEAFF

j_call: TRBJ2-1
v_call: TRBV3-1
cdr3_aa: CASSQDRLRTSERFF

j_call: TRBJ1-6
v_call: TRBV28
cdr3_aa: CASSVSAGNSPLHF

j_call: TRBJ2-7
v_call: TRBV5-1
cdr3_aa: CASSQSGLVLYEQYF

j_call: TRBJ1-4
v_call: TRBV20-1
cdr3_aa: CSARLLNEKLFF

j_call: TRBJ2-7
v_call: TRBV2
cdr3_aa: CASSSGTDLREQYF

j_call: TRBJ1-1
v_call: TRBV6-5
cdr3_aa: CASSYAVMNTEAFF

j_call: TRBJ2-5
v_call: TRBV18
cdr3_aa: CASSPPSGRPKETQYF

j_call: TRBJ2-2
v_call: TRBV29-1
cdr3_aa: CSAKTSRTGELFF

j_call: TRBJ2-3
v_call: TRBV20-1
cdr3_aa: CSAEEGGNTDTQYF

j_call: TRBJ2-1
v_call: TRBV28
cdr3_aa: CASTKSGSGYNEQFF

j_call: TRBJ2-1
v_call: TRBV7-2
cdr3_aa: CASSLGLATNEQFF

j_call: TRBJ1-1
v_call: TRBV20-1
cdr3_aa: CSATRYSSNEAFF

j_call: TRBJ2-5
v_call: TRBV5-1
cdr3_aa: CASSLRDSGSGTQYF

j_call: TRBJ2-7
v_call: TRBV19
cdr3_aa: CASSTSGRIVNVEQYF

j_call: TRBJ2-7
v_call: TRBV20-1
cdr3_aa: CSARKGLAGTSSYEQYF

j_call: TRBJ2-7
v_call: TRBV28
cdr3_aa: CASSLPGTVPSGEQYF

j_call: TRBJ2-1
v_call: TRBV12-5
cdr3_aa: CASGASGRAYNEQFF